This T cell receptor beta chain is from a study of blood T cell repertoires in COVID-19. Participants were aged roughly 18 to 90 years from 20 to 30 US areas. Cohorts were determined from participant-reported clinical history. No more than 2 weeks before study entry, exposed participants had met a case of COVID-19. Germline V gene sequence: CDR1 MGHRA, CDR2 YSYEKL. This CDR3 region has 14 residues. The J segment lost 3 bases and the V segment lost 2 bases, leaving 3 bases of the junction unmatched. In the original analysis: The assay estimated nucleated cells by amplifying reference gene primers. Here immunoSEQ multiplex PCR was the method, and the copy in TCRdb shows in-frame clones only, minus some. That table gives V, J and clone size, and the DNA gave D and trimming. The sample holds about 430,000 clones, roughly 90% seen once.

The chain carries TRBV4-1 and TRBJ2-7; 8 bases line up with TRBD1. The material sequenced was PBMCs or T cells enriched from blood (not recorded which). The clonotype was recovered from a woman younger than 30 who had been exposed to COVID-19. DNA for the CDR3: TGCGCCAGCAGCCAAAGCGACAGGGGCTACGAGCAGTACTTC. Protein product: CASSQSDRGYEQYF.